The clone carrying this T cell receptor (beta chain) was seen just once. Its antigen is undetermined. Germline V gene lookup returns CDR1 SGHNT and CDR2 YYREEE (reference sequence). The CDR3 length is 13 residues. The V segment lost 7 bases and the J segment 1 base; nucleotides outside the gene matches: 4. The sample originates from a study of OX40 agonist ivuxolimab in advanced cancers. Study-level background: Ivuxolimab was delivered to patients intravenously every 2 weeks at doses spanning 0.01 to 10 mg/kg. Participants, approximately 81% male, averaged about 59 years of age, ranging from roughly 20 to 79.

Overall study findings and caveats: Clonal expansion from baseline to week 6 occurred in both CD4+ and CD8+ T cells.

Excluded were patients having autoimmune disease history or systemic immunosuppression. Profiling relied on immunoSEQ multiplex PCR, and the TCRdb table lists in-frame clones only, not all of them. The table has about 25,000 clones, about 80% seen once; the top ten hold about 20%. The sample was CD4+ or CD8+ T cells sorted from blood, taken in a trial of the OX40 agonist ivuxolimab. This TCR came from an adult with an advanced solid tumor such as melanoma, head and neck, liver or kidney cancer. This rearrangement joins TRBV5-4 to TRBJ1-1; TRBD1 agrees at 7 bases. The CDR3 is CASVDRANTEAFF. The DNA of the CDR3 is TGTGCCAGCGTTGACAGGGCGAACACTGAAGCTTTCTTT.